The source of this T cell receptor beta chain is a study of blood T cell repertoires in COVID-19. The CDR3 contains 11 residues. Germline-derived CDR1 and CDR2 are MDHEN and SYDVKM. V shed 11 bases and J shed 0 bases, with 7 bases lying between them. Profiled with immunoSEQ multiplex PCR; TCRdb holds only in-frame clones, not every one. The sample shows about 130,000 clones, roughly 89% of them seen only once. The chain carries TRBV28 and TRBJ1-2; no reliable D call. The source is a man aged 45 to 65 who had recovered from COVID-19. The sample was PBMCs or T cells enriched from blood (not recorded which). CDR3 in amino acids: CAAKANYGYTF. CDR3 sequence (DNA): TGTGCCGCTAAAGCTAACTATGGCTACACCTTC.